This T cell receptor beta chain stems from a study of identical twins. Findings and limits, study-wide: Insertions ran lower in abundant cord blood beta clonotypes, though not in memory repertoires.

Every sampled donor was Caucasian and healthy. CDR1 SGHRS and CDR2 YFSETQ come from the germline V gene. This CDR3 spans 13 amino acids. Trimming pared 0 bases from V and 10 bases from J, leaving 8 bases between. Ten or more counts support this clonotype. What it recognizes is unknown. A single record per CDR3 protein comes from TCRdb applying MiXCR to the 5' RACE reads. The table has 350,000 to 500,000 distinct CDR3 sequences, approximately 18% seen once. What was sequenced was naive T cells sorted from blood. This clonotype was obtained from a man aged 45-65 years in good health. The genes are TRBV5-1 and TRBJ1-6; D gene ambiguous. This chain's CDR3 is CASSLAGESPLHF. CDR3 sequence (DNA): TGCGCCAGCAGCTTGGCCGGGGAATCACCCCTCCACTTT.